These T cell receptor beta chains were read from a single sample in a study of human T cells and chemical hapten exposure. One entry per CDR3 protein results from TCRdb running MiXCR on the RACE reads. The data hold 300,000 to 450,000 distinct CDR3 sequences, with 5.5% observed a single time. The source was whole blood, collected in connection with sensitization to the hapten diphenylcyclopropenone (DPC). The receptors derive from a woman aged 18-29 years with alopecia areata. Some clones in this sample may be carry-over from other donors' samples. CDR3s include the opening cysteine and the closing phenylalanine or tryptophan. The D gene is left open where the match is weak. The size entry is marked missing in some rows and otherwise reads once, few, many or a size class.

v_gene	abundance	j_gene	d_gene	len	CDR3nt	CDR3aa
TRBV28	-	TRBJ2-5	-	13	TGTGCCAGCAGTTTATTTCGAAAAGAGACCCAGTACTTC	CASSLFRKETQYF
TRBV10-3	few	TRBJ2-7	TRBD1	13	TGTGCCATCAGCCCGGGACAGGGAGGGGAGCAGTACTTC	CAISPGQGGEQYF
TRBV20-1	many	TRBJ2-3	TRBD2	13	TGCAGTCCCGGGACTAGCGGCACAGATACGCAGTATTTT	CSPGTSGTDTQYF
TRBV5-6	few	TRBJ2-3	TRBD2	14	TGTGCCAGCAGTGGGACTAGGGCTCCAGATACGCAGTATTTT	CASSGTRAPDTQYF
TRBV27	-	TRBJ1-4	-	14	TGTGCCAGCAGTTCCCTATCGATGGCAGAAAAACTGTTTTTT	CASSSLSMAEKLFF
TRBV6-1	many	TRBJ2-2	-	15	TGTGCCAGCAGTCGTTTACTAGCGAACACCGGGGAGCTGTTTTTT	CASSRLLANTGELFF
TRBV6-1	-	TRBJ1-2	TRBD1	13	TGTGCCAGCACAAGGGACAGTAACTATGGCTACACCTTC	CASTRDSNYGYTF
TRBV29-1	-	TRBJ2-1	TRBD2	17	TGCAGCGGAACGGGACTAGCGGGAACAGGCTACTACAATGAGCAGTTCTTC	CSGTGLAGTGYYNEQFF
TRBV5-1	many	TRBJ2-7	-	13	TGCGCCAGCAGCCCGGACGGAGCCTACGAGCAGTACTTC	CASSPDGAYEQYF
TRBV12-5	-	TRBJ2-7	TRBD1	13	TGTGCTAGTGGGGGGACAGGGGACTACGAGCAGTACTTC	CASGGTGDYEQYF
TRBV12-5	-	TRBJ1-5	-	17	TGTGCTAGTGGTTTGCCTGGGGGTCAAGGGAGCAATCAGCCCCAGCATTTT	CASGLPGGQGSNQPQHF
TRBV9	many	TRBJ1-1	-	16	TGTGCCAGCAGCGTAGTAGATCCGGGGTTGAACACTGAAGCTTTCTTT	CASSVVDPGLNTEAFF
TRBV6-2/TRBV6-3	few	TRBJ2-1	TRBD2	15	TGTGCCAGCAGTTACCCCCAGCGGGGGGTAAATGAGCAGTTCTTC	CASSYPQRGVNEQFF
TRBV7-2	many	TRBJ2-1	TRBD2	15	TGTGCCAGCAGCTTAGTTGGCGGGGGGGAGTATGAGCAGTTCTTC	CASSLVGGGEYEQFF
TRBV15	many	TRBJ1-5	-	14	TGTGCCACCAGCAGAGATTGGACGGTTCAGCCCCAGCATTTT	CATSRDWTVQPQHF
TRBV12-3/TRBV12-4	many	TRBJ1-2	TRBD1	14	TGTGCCAGCAGCCCCCGACAGGGTCACTATGGCTACACCTTC	CASSPRQGHYGYTF
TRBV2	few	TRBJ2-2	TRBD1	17	TGTGCCAGCAGTGAAGCTTGGGACAGGACCAACACCGGGGAGCTGTTTTTT	CASSEAWDRTNTGELFF
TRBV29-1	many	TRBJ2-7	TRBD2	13	TGCAGCGTAGCGGGGGGGGAATCCTACGAGCAGTACTTC	CSVAGGESYEQYF
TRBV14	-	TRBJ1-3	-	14	TGTGCCAGCAGCCAAATCCAGCACGGAAACACCATATATTTT	CASSQIQHGNTIYF
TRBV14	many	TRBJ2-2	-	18	TGTGCCAGCAGCCCTTTAGTAAGGAGGCCGAAGAACACCGGGGAGCTGTTTTTT	CASSPLVRRPKNTGELFF
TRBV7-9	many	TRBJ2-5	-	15	TGTGCCAGCAGCCGTTTCCGAGAGGGCCAAGAGACCCAGTACTTC	CASSRFREGQETQYF
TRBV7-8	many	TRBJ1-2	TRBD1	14	TGTGCCAGCAGCGCCCGGACAGGGGTGCGAGGCTACACCTTC	CASSARTGVRGYTF
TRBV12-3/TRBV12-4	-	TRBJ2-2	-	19	TGTGCCAGCAGTTCTAAATTTCCGGACACCAGTTGGGACACCGGGGAGCTGTTTTTT	CASSSKFPDTSWDTGELFF
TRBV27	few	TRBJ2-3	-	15	TGTGCCAGCAGTTTGGGGGGGCTAGGTGGAGATACGCAGTATTTT	CASSLGGLGGDTQYF
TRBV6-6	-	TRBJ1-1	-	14	TGTGCCAGCAGTAACCCGACAGTAGTTCCTGAAGCTTTCTTT	CASSNPTVVPEAFF
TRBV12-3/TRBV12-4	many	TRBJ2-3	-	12	TGTGCCAGCAGTTACCGCACAGATACGCAGTATTTT	CASSYRTDTQYF
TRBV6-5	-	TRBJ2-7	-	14	TGTGCCAGCAAATCATTAGGCCACGTCAGGGAGCAGTACTTC	CASKSLGHVREQYF
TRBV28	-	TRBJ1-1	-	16	TGTGCCAGCAATACGAAGTTTAAGGGGTTTAACACTGAAGCTTTCTTT	CASNTKFKGFNTEAFF
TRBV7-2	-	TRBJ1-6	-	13	TGTGCCAGCAGCCTCAGGACGAGTTCACCCCTCCACTTT	CASSLRTSSPLHF
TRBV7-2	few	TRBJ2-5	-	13	TGTGCCAGCAGCCAGGGGCCTGAAAAGACCCAGTACTTC	CASSQGPEKTQYF
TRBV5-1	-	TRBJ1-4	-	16	TGCGCCAGCAGCCCCAACCCCCCTGCGACTAATGAAAAACTGTTTTTT	CASSPNPPATNEKLFF
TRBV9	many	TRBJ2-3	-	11	TGTGCCAGCAGCATAGGGGATACGCAGTATTTT	CASSIGDTQYF
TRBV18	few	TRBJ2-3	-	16	TGTGCCAGCTCCCGCCAGGAGCGACCTAGCACAGATACGCAGTATTTT	CASSRQERPSTDTQYF
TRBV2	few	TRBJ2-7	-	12	TGTGCCAGCAGTGTTTTTGGCCCTCAGCAGTACTTC	CASSVFGPQQYF
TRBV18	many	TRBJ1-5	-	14	TGTGCCAGCTCACCACAAGTGGGGAATCAGCCCCAGCATTTT	CASSPQVGNQPQHF
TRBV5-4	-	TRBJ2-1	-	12	TGTGCCAGCAGCTTGAAAGGGGATGAGCAGTTCTTC	CASSLKGDEQFF
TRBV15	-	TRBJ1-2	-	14	TGTGCCACCAGCAGAGATCGAGCTAACTATGGCTTCACCTTC	CATSRDRANYGFTF
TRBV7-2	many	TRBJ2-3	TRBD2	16	TGTGCCAGCAGCCCGCAACTAGCGGGGGGCACAGATACGCAGTATTTT	CASSPQLAGGTDTQYF
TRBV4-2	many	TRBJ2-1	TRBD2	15	TGTGCCAGCAGCCGCTTACAGCGGGAGGGGAATGAGCAGTTCTTC	CASSRLQREGNEQFF
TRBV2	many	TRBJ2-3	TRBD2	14	TGTGCCAGCAGTGGAGCGGGGGCCACAGATACGCAGTATTTT	CASSGAGATDTQYF
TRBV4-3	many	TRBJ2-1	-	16	TGCGCCAGCAGCCAAGATCGAGCGGGGACAAGCAATGAGCAGTTCTTC	CASSQDRAGTSNEQFF
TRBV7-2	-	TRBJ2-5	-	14	TGTGCCAGCAGCTTAGGGGAGCCGACTCGGGCCCAGTACTTC	CASSLGEPTRAQYF
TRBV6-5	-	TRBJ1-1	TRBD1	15	TGTGCCAGCAGTCCACCGACAGGGTTGAACACTGAAGCTTTCTTT	CASSPPTGLNTEAFF